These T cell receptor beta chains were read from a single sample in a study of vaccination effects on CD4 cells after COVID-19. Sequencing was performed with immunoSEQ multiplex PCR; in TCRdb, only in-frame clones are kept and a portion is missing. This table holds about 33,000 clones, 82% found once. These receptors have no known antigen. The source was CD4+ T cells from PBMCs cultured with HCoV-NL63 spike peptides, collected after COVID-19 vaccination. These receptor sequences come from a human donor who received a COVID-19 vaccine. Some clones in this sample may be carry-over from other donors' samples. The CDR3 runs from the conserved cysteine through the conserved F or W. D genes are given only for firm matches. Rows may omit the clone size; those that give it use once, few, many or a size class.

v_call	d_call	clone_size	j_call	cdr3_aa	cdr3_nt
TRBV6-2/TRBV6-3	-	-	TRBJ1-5	CASSYWSNQPQHF	TGTGCCAGCAGTTATTGGAGCAATCAGCCCCAGCATTTT
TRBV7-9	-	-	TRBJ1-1	CAIGGENTEAFF	TGTGCCATCGGGGGGGAGAACACTGAAGCTTTCTTT
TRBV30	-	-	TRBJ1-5	CAWSGAAWGQPQHF	TGTGCCTGGAGTGGGGCTGCATGGGGTCAGCCCCAGCATTTT
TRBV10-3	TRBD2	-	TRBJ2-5	CASGLAGGGETQYF	TGTGCCTCTGGACTAGCGGGGGGAGGAGAGACCCAGTACTTC
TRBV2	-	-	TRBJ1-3	CASSEEHLTGNTIYF	TGTGCCAGCAGTGAAGAACATCTAACTGGAAACACCATATATTTT
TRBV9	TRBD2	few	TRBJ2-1	CASSAGGGSSYNEQFF	TGTGCCAGCAGCGCCGGAGGCGGGAGCTCCTACAATGAGCAGTTCTTC
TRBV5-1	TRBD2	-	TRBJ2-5	CASTSGGIGEETQYF	TGCGCCAGCACTAGCGGGGGTATAGGGGAAGAGACCCAGTACTTC
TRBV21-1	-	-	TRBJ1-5	CASSNPIGQGSIQPQHF	TGTGCCAGCAGCAACCCAATTGGACAGGGGTCTATTCAGCCCCAGCATTTT
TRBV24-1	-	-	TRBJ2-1	CATSDHGTAGHNEQFF	TGTGCCACCAGTGATCATGGGACGGCTGGTCACAATGAGCAGTTCTTC
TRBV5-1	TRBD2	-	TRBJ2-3	CASSLVPSGGALTDTQYF	TGCGCCAGCAGCTTGGTTCCTAGCGGGGGGGCTTTGACAGATACGCAGTATTTT
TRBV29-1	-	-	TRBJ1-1	CSVEGTTWGGAFF	TGCAGCGTTGAAGGGACCACGTGGGGTGGAGCTTTCTTT
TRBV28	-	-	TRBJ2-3	CASSLGGSTDTQYF	TGTGCCAGCAGTTTAGGGGGGAGCACAGATACGCAGTATTTT
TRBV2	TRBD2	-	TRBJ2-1	CASSGTSGDYNEQFF	TGTGCCAGCAGTGGTACTAGCGGGGACTACAATGAGCAGTTCTTC
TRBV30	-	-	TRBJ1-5	CAWSVGGSNQPQHF	TGTGCCTGGAGTGTGGGGGGGAGCAATCAGCCCCAGCATTTT
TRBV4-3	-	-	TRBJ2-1	CASRKGVDSYNEQFF	TGCGCCAGCAGAAAGGGGGTGGACTCCTACAATGAGCAGTTCTTC
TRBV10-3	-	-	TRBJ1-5	CAISAQGTNQPQHF	TGTGCCATCAGTGCCCAGGGGACGAATCAGCCCCAGCATTTT
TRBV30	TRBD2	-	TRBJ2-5	CAWSPTTPGLAQETQYF	TGTGCCTGGAGTCCTACCACTCCGGGACTAGCGCAAGAGACCCAGTACTTC
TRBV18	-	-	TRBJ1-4	CASSPPEGINEKLFF	TGTGCCAGCTCACCACCGGAGGGTATTAATGAAAAACTGTTTTTT
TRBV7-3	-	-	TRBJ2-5	CASSLNPGYGVETQYF	TGTGCCAGCAGCTTAAACCCGGGGTATGGGGTAGAGACCCAGTACTTC
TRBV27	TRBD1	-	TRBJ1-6	CASRRDHLTGTGDSPLHF	TGTGCCAGCAGACGAGACCACCTTACCGGGACAGGGGATTCACCCCTCCACTTT
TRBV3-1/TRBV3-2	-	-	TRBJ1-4	CASSQGRGRATNEKLFF	TGTGCCAGCAGCCAAGGACGGGGAAGAGCAACTAATGAAAAACTGTTTTTT
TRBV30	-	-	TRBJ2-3	CAWVLKSPNTDTQYF	TGTGCCTGGGTCCTGAAGTCCCCTAACACAGATACGCAGTATTTT
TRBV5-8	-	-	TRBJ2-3	CASRSGRGARADTQYF	TGTGCCAGCAGGTCCGGACGGGGGGCGAGGGCAGATACGCAGTATTTT
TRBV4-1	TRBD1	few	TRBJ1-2	CASSQGIGTGFGYTF	TGCGCCAGCAGCCAAGGAATCGGGACAGGGTTTGGCTACACCTTC
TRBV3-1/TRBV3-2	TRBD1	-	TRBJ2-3	CASSDRRQGGDTQYF	TGTGCCAGCAGCGACCGCCGACAGGGGGGGGATACGCAGTATTTT
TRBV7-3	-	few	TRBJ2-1	CASSSQGRSYNEQFF	TGTGCCAGCAGCTCGCAGGGTCGGTCCTACAATGAGCAGTTCTTC
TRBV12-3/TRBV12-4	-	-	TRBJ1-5	CAAAKFSNQPQHF	TGTGCCGCGGCCAAGTTTAGCAATCAGCCCCAGCATTTT